One and the same sample provided the 25 T cell receptor beta chains below, sequenced in a study of blood T cell repertoires in COVID-19 (dated by TCRdb to 2020 to 2022). Library generation was performed with the immunoSEQ multiplex PCR assay. This is the immuneACCESS table as TCRdb keeps it, with only in-frame sequences that have V and J called. A part of the clones is gone; compared with another copy, unresolved V genes explain less than half, and the rest is unexplained. The sample table contains about 120,000 clones; only one count was recorded for over 70% of them. Of the sample, 25% to 30% falls within the top ten clones. The sample was peripheral blood. Receptors originate from a woman aged 70 to 79 with acute or convalescent COVID-19.

V is TRBV4-2 and J is TRBJ2-3; TRBD2 matches at 14 bases. The V segment lost 7 bases and the J segment 6 bases; nucleotides outside the gene matches: 12. Germline assignment: CDR1 LGHNA and CDR2 YNFKEQ. This CDR3 spans 17 amino acids. The CDR3 nucleotides read TGTGCCAGCACCGAGACTAGCGGGGGGGCCGGATGGGATACGCAGTATTTT. Translating gives CASTETSGGAGWDTQYF.

The J gene is TRBJ2-7, the V gene TRBV14, with D possibly being TRBD2 (5 bases). Germline V gene data show CDR1 as SGHDN and CDR2 as FVKESK. There are 14 residues in the CDR3. V shed 0 bases and J shed 5 bases, with 11 bases lying between them. The CDR3 DNA is TGTGCCAGCAGCCAAGACCTCGGGGTGAACGAGCAGTACTTC. As protein: CASSQDLGVNEQYF.

V gene TRBV7-3 combines with J gene TRBJ2-1; TRBD2 matches at 7 bases. The germline V gene has CDR1 SGHTA and CDR2 FQGTGA. The CDR3 length is 14 residues. The V and J ends lost 5 bases and 4 bases, in that order; junction bases with no gene match: 5. The CDR3 sequence: CASSPSGVYNEQFF. CDR3 in DNA: TGTGCCAGCAGCCCTAGCGGAGTTTACAATGAGCAGTTCTTC.

The chain combines TRBV28 with TRBJ1-1; TRBD1 agrees at 7 bases. Per the germline V gene, CDR1 is MDHEN and CDR2 is SYDVKM. The J segment lost 5 bases and the V segment lost 6 bases, leaving 6 bases of the junction unmatched. The CDR3 sequence is 13 residues long. CDR3 in DNA: TGTGCCAGCAGACCACAGGGGTTAACTGAAGCTTTCTTT. It is translated as CASRPQGLTEAFF.

The gene calls are TRBV19 and TRBJ2-4; 14 bases are shared with TRBD2. V shed 4 bases and J 2 bases; nucleotides not matched to a gene: 7. The CDR3 covers 18 residues. CDR1 and CDR2 (germline): LNHDA, SQIVND (reference sequence). The CDR3 region is CASSTLTSGGASKNIQYF. CDR3 bases: TGTGCCAGTAGTACCCTGACTAGCGGGGGGGCGTCCAAAAACATTCAGTACTTC.

V is TRBV28 and J is TRBJ2-1; D possibly corresponds to TRBD2 (6 bases). The germline V gene has CDR1 MDHEN and CDR2 SYDVKM. The CDR3 extends over 14 amino acids. Trimming shortened V by 6 bases and J by 7 bases, and 16 bases separated the two germline ends. CDR3 region: CASRVGLRRNEQFF. Here the CDR3 DNA reads TGTGCCAGCAGGGTGGGACTCCGGAGGAATGAGCAGTTCTTC.

This clone occurred once. V is TRBV27 and J is TRBJ2-6, with D possibly TRBD2 on 6 matching bases. This CDR3 region has 15 residues. Germline CDR1 and CDR2: MNHEY and SMNVEV (reference sequence). Trimming took off 6 bases at V and 2 bases at J, with 11 bases between the two ends. CDR3 region: CASRPSGAGANVLTF. In DNA form, the CDR3 reads TGTGCCAGCAGGCCCTCGGGGGCTGGGGCCAACGTCCTGACTTTC.

V usage is TRBV18 and J usage is TRBJ1-1; D is unclear. This CDR3 region has 17 residues. V shed 3 bases and J shed 1 base, with 18 bases lying between them. Germline values: CDR1 KGHSH, CDR2 LQKENI. The CDR3 nucleotides are TGTGCCAGCTCACCCCCGCGGGTCCCCCTGGGGAACACTGAAGCTTTCTTT. Amino acid sequence: CASSPPRVPLGNTEAFF.

The J gene is TRBJ1-5, the V gene TRBV6-1; no definite D call. Per the germline V gene, CDR1 is MNHNS and CDR2 is SASEGT. The CDR3 length is 15 residues. Trimming took 2 bases from V and 3 from J, leaving 11 bases between them. The CDR3 bases are TGTGCCAGCAGTGAATACAGCCTCAACAATCAGCCCCAGCATTTT. Protein product: CASSEYSLNNQPQHF.

The chain combines TRBV2 with TRBJ2-7; D is possibly TRBD2 (6 bases). Between the trimmed V and J ends, which lost 6 bases and 7 bases, there was a span of 28 bases. CDR3 length equals 17 residues. The germline CDR1 and CDR2 sequences are SNHLY and FYNNEI. The CDR3 is CASSAHLTGVTGVEQYF. In DNA form, the CDR3 reads TGTGCCAGCAGCGCCCATCTTACGGGGGTAACTGGGGTTGAGCAGTACTTC.

This chain uses TRBV14 with TRBJ1-6; D gene uncertain. V was pared by 2 bases and J by 9 bases, with 8 bases between. This CDR3 is 13 amino acids long. Germline V gives CDR1 SGHDN, CDR2 FVKESK. CDR3 in DNA: TGTGCCAGCAGCCAAAGTTGGGCTTCACCCCTCCACTTT. Its protein product is CASSQSWASPLHF. Together with reference TRBV14 and TRBJ1-6, the CDR3 gives the full variable domain: EAGVTQFPSHSVIEKGQTVTLRCDPISGHDNLYWYRRVMGKEIKFLLHFVKESKQDESGMPNNRFLAERTGGTYSTLKVQPAELEDSGVYFCASSQSWASPLHFGNGTRLTVT.

The CDR3 sequence: CAWSAGTGLQPQHF. The CDR3 bases are TGTGCCTGGAGTGCCGGGACAGGGCTCCAGCCCCAGCATTTT. The rearrangement uses TRBV30 and TRBJ1-5, with TRBD1 identical over 9 bases. With 1 base clipped from V and 7 bases from J, the junction kept 5 bases outside the gene matches. CDR1 is GTSNPN and CDR2 is SVGIG in the germline V gene (reference sequence). The CDR3 length is 14 residues.

The rearrangement uses TRBV2 and TRBJ2-6; 10 nucleotides match TRBD1. The V gene end was trimmed by 8 bases and the J gene end by 3 bases; junction bases not matched to a gene: 16. CDR1 and CDR2 from the germline V gene are SNHLY and FYNNEI. The CDR3 is 19 amino acids. CDR3 amino acids: CASPPNEGQGQFGANVLTF. The CDR3, as DNA: TGTGCCAGCCCTCCTAACGAGGGACAGGGGCAGTTTGGGGCCAACGTCCTGACTTTC.

This rearrangement joins TRBV7-9 to TRBJ2-7, with D possibly TRBD1 on 6 matching bases. The CDR3 is 13 residues long. Trimming removed 1 base at V and 3 bases at J, with 7 bases between. Germline CDR1 reads SEHNR; CDR2 reads FQNEAQ (reference sequence). The CDR3, as DNA: TGTGCCAGCAGCTTAGGACAGGTCTACGAGCAGTACTTC. Translated, it gives CASSLGQVYEQYF. The full variable domain, with the rest looked up from reference TRBV7-9 and TRBJ2-7, is DTGVSQNPRHKITKRGQNVTFRCDPISEHNRLYWYRQTLGQGPEFLTYFQNEAQLEKSRLLSDRFSAERPKGSFSTLEIQRTEQGDSAMYLCASSLGQVYEQYFGPGTRLTVT.

J is TRBJ2-7 and V is TRBV6-5, with D possibly TRBD2 on 5 matching bases. The CDR3 extends over 13 amino acids. Between the trimmed V and J ends, which lost 0 bases and 7 bases, there was a span of 10 bases. Germline lookup yields CDR1 MNHEY and CDR2 SVGAGI. The CDR3 loop reads CASSYSIRREQYF. The CDR3 nucleotides are TGTGCCAGCAGTTACTCGATCAGGAGGGAGCAGTACTTC.

This clone occurred once. This chain uses TRBV6-1 with TRBJ1-6; D call uncertain. Germline CDR1 and CDR2: MNHNS and SASEGT. V lost 1 base and J 0 bases, leaving 16 bases between the germline ends. The CDR3 length is 19 residues. The CDR3 sequence: CASSEVGHSLSSYNSPLHF. The CDR3 nucleotides are TGTGCCAGCAGTGAAGTAGGTCACAGTTTGAGCTCCTATAATTCACCCCTCCACTTT.

The CDR3 sequence: CASSPSSGSNSPLHF. CDR3 DNA sequence: TGCGCCAGCAGCCCTTCCAGCGGAAGCAATTCACCCCTCCACTTT. The V gene is TRBV4-1, the J gene TRBJ1-6; D not resolved. Germline CDR1 is MGHRA and CDR2 is YSYEKL. V dropped 4 bases and J dropped 7 bases, with 14 bases sitting between them. The CDR3 spans 15 residues.

About this clone itself: The sample carries other DNA sequences with the same CDR3. The rearrangement uses TRBV12-5 and TRBJ1-1; tentatively, D is TRBD1 (5 bases). This CDR3 is built from 14 residues. The V end was cut by 1 base, the J end by 0 bases, with 6 bases between. The germline V gene encodes CDR1 LGHNT and CDR2 FRNRAP. CDR3: CASGLGQMNTEAFF. The CDR3 bases are TGTGCTAGTGGTTTGGGACAGATGAACACTGAAGCTTTCTTT.

A note on this clone: The sample holds other DNA sequences that translate to the same CDR3. The J gene is TRBJ1-3, the V gene TRBV6-5; D is possibly TRBD1 (5 bases). CDR1 and CDR2 (germline): MNHEY, SVGAGI. Trimming took 6 bases from V and 5 from J, leaving 11 bases between them. This CDR3 contains 13 residues. CDR3 coding DNA: TGTGCCAGCAGAGGGACTGGTAGAAACACCATATATTTT. Translated: CASRGTGRNTIYF.

As concerns this clone: The sample has other DNA sequences that encode this CDR3 too. The chain recombines TRBV7-9 with TRBJ1-4; 8 nucleotides line up with TRBD1. The CDR3 is 14 amino acids. The V and J ends lost 5 bases and 8 bases, in that order; junction bases with no gene match: 7. Germline V gene data show CDR1 as SEHNR and CDR2 as FQNEAQ (reference sequence). Here the CDR3 reads CASSLGQGGEKLFF. DNA for the CDR3: TGTGCCAGCAGCCTAGGACAGGGCGGAGAAAAACTGTTTTTT.

V usage is TRBV28 and J usage is TRBJ1-2; 7 nucleotides align to TRBD1. CDR1 and CDR2 (germline): MDHEN, SYDVKM. The CDR3 spans 14 residues. V was pared by 4 bases and J by 4 bases, with 6 bases of the junction left unmatched. CDR3 bases: TGTGCCAGCAGTTCACCGGGACAGCCCTATGGCTACACCTTC. Amino acid sequence: CASSSPGQPYGYTF.

This chain uses TRBV28 with TRBJ2-1, with TRBD1 matching 7 bases. The V segment lost 6 bases and the J segment 1 base; nucleotides outside the gene matches: 9. The CDR3 totals 16 residues. Germline CDR1 MDHEN, CDR2 SYDVKM. CDR3 bases: TGTGCCAGCAGGGAATCCGGGACAGAATCCTACAATGAGCAGTTCTTC. Translated: CASRESGTESYNEQFF.

CDR3 protein: CASSQGQGASYEQYF. The CDR3 nucleotides read TGCGCCAGCAGCCAGGGACAGGGGGCGTCTTACGAGCAGTACTTC. The chain is built from TRBV4-1 and TRBJ2-7, with 12 bases aligning to TRBD1. Trimming cost V 3 bases and J 4 bases; bases outside gene matches: 4. This CDR3 is built from 15 residues. Per germline, CDR1 MGHRA and CDR2 YSYEKL.

J is TRBJ1-5 and V is TRBV18, with 7 positions matching TRBD1. V dropped 3 bases and J dropped 5; count of bases not matched to a gene: 16. This CDR3 is 18 amino acids long. Germline V gene lookup returns CDR1 KGHSH and CDR2 LQKENI. This CDR3 is CASSPIRQGNKGDQPQHF. The CDR3 DNA is TGTGCCAGCTCACCGATCCGACAGGGAAACAAAGGGGATCAGCCCCAGCATTTT.

The chain joins TRBV30 to TRBJ1-5; 9 bases are a match to TRBD1. Germline V CDR1 and CDR2: GTSNPN, SVGIG (reference sequence). V shed 2 bases, J shed 4 bases, and the junction held 12 bases outside the gene matches. The CDR3 is made up of 17 amino acids. In DNA, the CDR3 is TGTGCCTGGAGTCCAGTCGCCGGGACAGGGCTAAATCAGCCCCAGCATTTT. Protein sequence: CAWSPVAGTGLNQPQHF.